The 2 T cell receptor beta chains presented below share a single source sample, sequenced in a study of tumor-infiltrating lymphocytes in primary liver carcinoma. Extraction of RNA together with DNA used about 18-31 mg of unsorted bulk tissue. The researchers produced TCR beta cDNA from approximately 540 ng total RNA with a constant-region primer. Employing slightly modified ARM-PCR, three nested multiplex PCR rounds were run, and these gave rise to the TCR beta libraries. TRBV1-TRBV30 forward primers paired with a C-beta reverse primer drove the first two PCR rounds, roughly 10 cycles each. Via MiXCR, TCRdb re-called the multiplex PCR reads, giving one row per CDR3 protein. Found here are approximately 30,000 distinct CDR3 sequences, around 70% of them singletons; the top ten hold 25% to 35%. Sequencing used liver tumor tissue from sampling region 3. Subset denoted: tumor region T3, left-lateral pole. These receptors all stem from a woman aged 30 to 39 with primary liver carcinoma and hepatitis B virus infection.

The V call is TRBV21-1, the J call TRBJ2-1. TRBV21-1 is flagged as a pseudogene. The CDR3 contains 12 residues. The CDR3 protein is CASSKAWTEQFF. In DNA, the CDR3 is TGTGCCAGCAGTAAAGCTTGGACTGAGCAGTTCTTC.

Worth noting for this clonotype: Given the absence of the conserved phenylalanine or tryptophan at the CDR3 end, a read error is likely. The DNA is left out, because the CDR3 cannot be placed on it with certainty; the CDR3 is given as TCRdb lists it. This chain connects TRBV28 to TRBJ1-6. The germline CDR1 and CDR2 sequences are MDHEN and SYDVKM. The CDR3 is 14 amino acids long, termini counted. CDR3 protein: CASNGLSGASPLHL.